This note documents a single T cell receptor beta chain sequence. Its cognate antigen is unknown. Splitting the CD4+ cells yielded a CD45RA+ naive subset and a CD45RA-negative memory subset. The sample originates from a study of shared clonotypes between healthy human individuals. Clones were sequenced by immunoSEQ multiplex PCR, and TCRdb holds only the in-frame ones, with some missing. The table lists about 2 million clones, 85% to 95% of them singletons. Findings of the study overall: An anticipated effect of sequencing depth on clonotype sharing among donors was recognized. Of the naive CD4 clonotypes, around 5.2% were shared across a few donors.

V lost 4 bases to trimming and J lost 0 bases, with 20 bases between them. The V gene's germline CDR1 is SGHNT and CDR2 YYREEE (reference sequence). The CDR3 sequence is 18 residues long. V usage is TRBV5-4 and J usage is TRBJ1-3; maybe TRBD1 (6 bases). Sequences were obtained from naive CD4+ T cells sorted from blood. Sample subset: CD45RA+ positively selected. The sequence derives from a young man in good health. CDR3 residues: CASSPGGADRFSGNTIYF. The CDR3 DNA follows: TGTGCCAGCAGCCCCGGGGGTGCTGACAGGTTCTCTGGAAACACCATATATTTT.